The 10 T cell receptor beta chains presented below share a single source sample, sequenced in a study of T cells in Graves' hyperthyroidism and ophthalmopathy. What was amplified from RNA transcripts were TCR beta CDR3 regions. The HTBI primer set drove a first-round RT-PCR of the TCR CDR3. TCRdb passed the multiplex PCR reads through MiXCR, listing each CDR3 protein once. The sample holds roughly 360,000 distinct CDR3 sequences; roughly 13% are singletons and the top ten take more than 20%. Sequenced input: blood. These receptors were taken from a man younger than 40 with Graves' hyperthyroidism that later progressed to Graves' ophthalmopathy.

This clonotype was found many times. The chain is built from TRBV20-1 and TRBJ2-5; D call uncertain. Trimming cost V 0 bases and J 5 bases, with 13 bases left between them. This CDR3 is 14 amino acids long. Looked up from germline, CDR1 is DFQATT and CDR2 is SNEGSKA (reference sequence). CDR3 DNA: TGCAGTGCTAGAGATCTGTATTGGGGTGAGACCCAGTACTTC. The encoded protein is CSARDLYWGETQYF.

This clonotype came up many times. This rearrangement joins TRBV24-1 to TRBJ2-3; no definite D call. The CDR3 is made up of 13 amino acids. CDR1 and CDR2 from the germline V gene are KGHDR and SFDVKD. With 5 bases removed from V and 0 bases from J, the gap between germline ends came to 5 bases. CDR3 sequence (DNA): TGTGCCACCAGTGCGCCAAGCACAGATACGCAGTATTTT. This sequence encodes CATSAPSTDTQYF.

This sequence joins TRBV2 and TRBJ1-3; 8 bases are a match to TRBD1. Germline assignment: CDR1 SNHLY and CDR2 FYNNEI. Trimming at V came to 8 bases and at J to 3 bases, leaving 3 bases not matched to a gene. The CDR3 spans 13 residues. The DNA of the CDR3 is TGTGCCAGCGGCAGGGGGCTTGGAAACACCATATATTTT. Its protein product is CASGRGLGNTIYF.

The chain employs TRBV4-1 and TRBJ1-4; TRBD1 is a possible D gene (6 bases). Trimming removed 0 bases from V and 8 bases from J, with 13 bases in between. CDR1 is MGHRA, CDR2 YSYEKL, per germline. The CDR3 is made up of 15 amino acids. In DNA, the CDR3 is TGCGCCAGCAGCCAAGACAGGGGCCGGGGGGAAAAACTGTTTTTT. Translating gives CASSQDRGRGEKLFF.

The table lists this clonotype with a few counts. The V call is TRBV6-2 or TRBV6-3, the J call TRBJ1-1; D uncertain. The ends were cut back, 4 bases at V and 1 base at J, with 10 bases in the middle. Looked up from germline, CDR1 is MNHEY and CDR2 is SVGEGT. The CDR3 sequence is 14 residues long. The CDR3 region is CASSFYSENTEAFF. The CDR3 bases are TGTGCCAGCAGTTTCTACTCAGAGAACACTGAAGCTTTCTTT.

This clonotype was picked up a small number of times. The chain employs TRBV6-1 and TRBJ1-2; TRBD1 matches 9 bases. CDR3 length: 13 amino acids. CDR1 is MNHNS and CDR2 is SASEGT in the germline V gene. V lost 6 bases and J lost 7; bases outside the gene matches: 6. CDR3 protein: CASSRDRATGYTF. The CDR3 DNA sequence: TGTGCCAGCAGCCGGGACAGGGCGACTGGCTACACCTTC.

Comment on this clonotype: One end of the junction is discordant with germline, which a read error may explain. The chain is built from TRBV12-5 and TRBJ2-5; D tentatively reads TRBD1 or TRBD2 (5 bases each). Germline V gives CDR1 LGHNT, CDR2 FRNRAP. The CDR3 contains 11 residues. Here the CDR3 reads CASGLVGTLYF. In DNA, the CDR3 is TGTGCTAGTGGTTTGGTAGGGACCCTGTACTTC.

This clonotype came up many times. This chain links TRBV9 with TRBJ1-1; D remains ambiguous. V dropped 6 bases and J dropped 0 bases, with 12 bases sitting between them. Germline values: CDR1 SGDLS, CDR2 YYNGEE. The CDR3 spans 14 residues. The CDR3: CASNDHTVNTEAFF. CDR3 nucleotides: TGTGCCAGCAACGACCATACAGTGAACACTGAAGCTTTCTTT.

This clonotype was picked up many times. V gene TRBV7-2 combines with J gene TRBJ1-5; tentative D call: TRBD1 (5 bases). Trimming shortened V by 2 bases and J by 5 bases, and 7 bases separated the two germline ends. Per germline, CDR1 SGHTA and CDR2 FQGNSA. The CDR3 spans 13 residues. In DNA form, the CDR3 reads TGTGCCAGCAGCTTAAGGGGTGATCAGCCCCAGCATTTT. Its protein is CASSLRGDQPQHF.

This rearrangement joins TRBV5-1 to TRBJ2-3; 7 bases fit TRBD2. CDR1 and CDR2 from the germline V gene are SGHRS and YFSETQ. The CDR3 is 14 residues long. V was pared by 4 bases and J by 3 bases, with 5 bases of the junction left unmatched. CDR3 nucleotide sequence: TGCGCCAGCAGCGTTAACGGGGGGACAGATACGCAGTATTTT. It yields the protein CASSVNGGTDTQYF.